The T cell receptor (beta chain) under discussion was sequenced for a study of regulatory T cells in long-lasting Graves disease. Study summary: Prior antithyroid drug treatment in newly diagnosed Graves' patients lasted under 3 months.

Time point noted: newly diagnosed GD, antithyroid drugs for less than 3 months. RNA isolated from PBMCs was used to make the TCR library. CDR3-region Arm-PCR and iRepertoire HTBI primers produced the TCR beta libraries. In TCRdb, the multiplex PCR reads were re-called with MiXCR into one record per CDR3 protein. The sample has 530,000 or so distinct CDR3 sequences, more than 15% seen once. Per germline, CDR1 SGHKS and CDR2 YYEKEE (reference sequence). This CDR3 has 15 residues. The J segment lost 0 bases and the V segment lost 4 bases, leaving 4 bases of the junction unmatched. This clonotype was counted a few times. These sequences were also reported in another study, on T cells in Graves' hyperthyroidism and ophthalmopathy. That work contributes: Diagnosis of hyperthyroidism was new in patients aged 18 to 65, and its duration was under 2 months. The TCR CDR3 was amplified in a first-round RT-PCR using the HTBI primer set.

The source of this sequence is a man between 18 and 35 years old with Graves disease. The V call is TRBV5-5, the J call TRBJ2-7; 10 bases map to TRBD2. Here the sequenced sample was peripheral blood mononuclear cells (PBMCs), taken at new diagnosis, from a patient treated with antithyroid drugs. Here the CDR3 reads CASSVSSGSSYEQYF. The CDR3 bases are TGTGCCAGCAGCGTCTCTAGCGGGAGCTCCTACGAGCAGTACTTC.